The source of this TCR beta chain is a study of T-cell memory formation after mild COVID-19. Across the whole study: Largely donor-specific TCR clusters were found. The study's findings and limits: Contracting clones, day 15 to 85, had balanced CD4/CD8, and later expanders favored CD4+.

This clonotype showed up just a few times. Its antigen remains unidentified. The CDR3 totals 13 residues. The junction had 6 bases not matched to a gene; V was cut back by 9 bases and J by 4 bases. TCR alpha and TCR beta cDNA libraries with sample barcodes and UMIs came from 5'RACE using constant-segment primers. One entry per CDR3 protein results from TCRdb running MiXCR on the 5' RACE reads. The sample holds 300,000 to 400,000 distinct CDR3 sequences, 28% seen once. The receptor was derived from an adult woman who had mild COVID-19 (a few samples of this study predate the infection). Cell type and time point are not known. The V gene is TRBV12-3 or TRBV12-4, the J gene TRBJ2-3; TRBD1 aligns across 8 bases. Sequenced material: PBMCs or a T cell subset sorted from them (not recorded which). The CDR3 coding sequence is TGTGCCAGTGGACAGGGTACCCCAGATACGCAGTATTTT. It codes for CASGQGTPDTQYF.